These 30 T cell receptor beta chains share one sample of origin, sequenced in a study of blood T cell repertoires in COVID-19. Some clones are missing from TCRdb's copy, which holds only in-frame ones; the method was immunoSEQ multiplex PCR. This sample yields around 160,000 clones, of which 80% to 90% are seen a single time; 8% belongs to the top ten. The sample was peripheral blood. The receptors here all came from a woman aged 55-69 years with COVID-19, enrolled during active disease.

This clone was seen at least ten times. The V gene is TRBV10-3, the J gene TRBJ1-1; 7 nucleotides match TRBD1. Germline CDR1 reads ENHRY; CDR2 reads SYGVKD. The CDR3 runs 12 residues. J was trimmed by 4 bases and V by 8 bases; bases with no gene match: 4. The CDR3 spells CAIGGQSTEAFF. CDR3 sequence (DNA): TGTGCCATCGGGGGACAGTCCACTGAAGCTTTCTTT.

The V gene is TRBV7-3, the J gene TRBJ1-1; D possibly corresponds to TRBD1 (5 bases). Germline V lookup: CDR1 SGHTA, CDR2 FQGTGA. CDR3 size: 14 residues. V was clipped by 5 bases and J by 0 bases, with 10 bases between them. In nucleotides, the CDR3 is TGTGCCAGCAGCCAGGGAACCATGAACACTGAAGCTTTCTTT. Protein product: CASSQGTMNTEAFF.

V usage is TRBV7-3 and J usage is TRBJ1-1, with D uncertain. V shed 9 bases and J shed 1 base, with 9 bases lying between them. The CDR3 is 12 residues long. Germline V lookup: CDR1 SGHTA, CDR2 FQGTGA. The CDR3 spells CASSQRNTEAFF. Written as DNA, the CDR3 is TGTGCCAGTTCACAGAGGAACACTGAAGCTTTCTTT.

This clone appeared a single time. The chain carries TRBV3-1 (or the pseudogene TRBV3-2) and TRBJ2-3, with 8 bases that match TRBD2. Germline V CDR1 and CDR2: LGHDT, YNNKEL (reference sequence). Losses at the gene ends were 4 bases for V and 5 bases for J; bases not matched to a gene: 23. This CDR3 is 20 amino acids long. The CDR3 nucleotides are TGTGCCAGCAGCCTGAAGGTCCGGCTTAGCGGGGTAATGATGGGAGATACGCAGTATTTT. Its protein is CASSLKVRLSGVMMGDTQYF.

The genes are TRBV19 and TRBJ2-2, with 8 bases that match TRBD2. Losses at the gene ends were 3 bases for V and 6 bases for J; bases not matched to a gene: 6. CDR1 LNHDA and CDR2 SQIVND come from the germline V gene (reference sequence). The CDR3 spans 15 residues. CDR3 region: CASSISGGHAGELFF. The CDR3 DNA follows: TGTGCCAGTAGTATCTCGGGGGGGCATGCCGGGGAGCTGTTTTTT.

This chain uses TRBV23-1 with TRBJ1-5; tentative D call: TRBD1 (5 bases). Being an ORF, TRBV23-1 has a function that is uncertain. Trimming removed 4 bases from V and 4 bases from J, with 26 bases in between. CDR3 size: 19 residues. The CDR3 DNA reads TGCGCCAGCAGTCGTAGTCAGGGTCAGCCCGGCCTATCGAATCAGCCCCAGCATTTT. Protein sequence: CASSRSQGQPGLSNQPQHF.

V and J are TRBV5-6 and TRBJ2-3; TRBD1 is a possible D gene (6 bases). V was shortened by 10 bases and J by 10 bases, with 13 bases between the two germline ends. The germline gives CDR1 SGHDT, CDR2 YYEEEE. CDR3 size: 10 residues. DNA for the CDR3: TGTGCCTCCCAGGGGAATGCGCAGTATTTT. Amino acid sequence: CASQGNAQYF.

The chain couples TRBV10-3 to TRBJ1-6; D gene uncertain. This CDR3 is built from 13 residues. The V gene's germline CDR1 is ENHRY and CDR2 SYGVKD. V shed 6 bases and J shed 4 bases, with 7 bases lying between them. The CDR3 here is CAIRQIYNSPLHF. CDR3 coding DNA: TGTGCCATCAGACAAATTTATAATTCACCCCTCCACTTT.

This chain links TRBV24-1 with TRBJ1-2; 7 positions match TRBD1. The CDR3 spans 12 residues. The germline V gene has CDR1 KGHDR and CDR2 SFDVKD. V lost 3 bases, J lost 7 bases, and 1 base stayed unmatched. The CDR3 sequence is CATSDGQVGYTF. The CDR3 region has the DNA TGTGCCACCAGTGATGGACAGGTTGGCTACACCTTC.

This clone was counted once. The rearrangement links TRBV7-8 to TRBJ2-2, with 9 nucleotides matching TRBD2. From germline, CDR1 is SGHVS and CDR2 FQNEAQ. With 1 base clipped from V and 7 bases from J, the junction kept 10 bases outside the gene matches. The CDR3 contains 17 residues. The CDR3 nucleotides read TGTGCCAGCAGCTTAGAAGCGGGGGGCTCCGAGAACGGGGAGCTGTTTTTT. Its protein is CASSLEAGGSENGELFF.

The CDR3 DNA is TGTGCCAGCAGTTACATGGGAGGGGACACTGAAGCTTTCTTT. It yields the protein CASSYMGGDTEAFF. This sequence joins TRBV6-2 or TRBV6-3 and TRBJ1-1; D is possibly TRBD1 (5 bases). The CDR3 spans 14 residues. Between the trimmed V and J ends, which lost 2 bases and 3 bases, there was a span of 10 bases. CDR1 is MNHEY and CDR2 is SVGEGT in the germline V gene.

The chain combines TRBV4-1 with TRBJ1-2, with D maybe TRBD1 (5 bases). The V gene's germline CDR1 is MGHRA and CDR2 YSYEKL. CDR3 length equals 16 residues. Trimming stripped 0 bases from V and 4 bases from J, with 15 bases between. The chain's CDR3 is CASSQEPRTHLYGYTF. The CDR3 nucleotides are TGCGCCAGCAGCCAAGAACCCAGGACACACCTCTATGGCTACACCTTC.

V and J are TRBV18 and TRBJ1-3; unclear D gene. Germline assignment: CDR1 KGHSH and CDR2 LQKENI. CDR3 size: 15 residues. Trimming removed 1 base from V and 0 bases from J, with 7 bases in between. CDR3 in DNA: TGTGCCAGCTCACCACGAAGGAGCTCTGGAAACACCATATATTTT. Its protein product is CASSPRRSSGNTIYF.

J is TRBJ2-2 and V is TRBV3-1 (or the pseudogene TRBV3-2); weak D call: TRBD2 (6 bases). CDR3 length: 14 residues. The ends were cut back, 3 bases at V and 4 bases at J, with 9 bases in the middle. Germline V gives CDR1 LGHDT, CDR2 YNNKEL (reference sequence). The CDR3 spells CASSQRGSTGELFF. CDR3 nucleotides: TGTGCCAGCAGCCAGCGGGGTTCCACCGGGGAGCTGTTTTTT.

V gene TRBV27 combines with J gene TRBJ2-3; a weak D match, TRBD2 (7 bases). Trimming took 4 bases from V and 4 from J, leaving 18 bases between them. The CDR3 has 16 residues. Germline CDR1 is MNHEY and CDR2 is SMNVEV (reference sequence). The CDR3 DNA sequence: TGTGCCAGCAGTTGGACGGGGGGCACATACGCAGATACGCAGTATTTT. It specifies CASSWTGGTYADTQYF.

The CDR3 DNA reads as TGTGCCACCCTGAGGACAGGGGGCTCAGGAAACACCATATATTTT. This translates into CATLRTGGSGNTIYF. The chain combines TRBV15 with TRBJ1-3; 11 bases fit TRBD1. The CDR3 is 15 residues long. Germline CDR1 LNHNV, CDR2 YYDKDF (reference sequence). Trimming at V came to 8 bases and at J to 4 bases, leaving 7 bases not matched to a gene.

For the CDR3, the DNA is TGTGCCAGCAGTTTTAGTCTCCGGGGAATCGATGCTAACTATGGCTACACCTTC. It translates to CASSFSLRGIDANYGYTF. The V and J genes are TRBV27 and TRBJ1-2; D is unclear. The germline V and J ends were trimmed by 3 bases and 0 bases, with 20 bases remaining between them. The CDR3 consists of 18 residues. Looked up from germline, CDR1 is MNHEY and CDR2 is SMNVEV (reference sequence).

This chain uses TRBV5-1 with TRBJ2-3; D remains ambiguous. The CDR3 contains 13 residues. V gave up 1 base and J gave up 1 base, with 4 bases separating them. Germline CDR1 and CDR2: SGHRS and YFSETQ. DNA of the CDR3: TGCGCCAGCAGCTTGTATCGCACAGATACGCAGTATTTT. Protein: CASSLYRTDTQYF.

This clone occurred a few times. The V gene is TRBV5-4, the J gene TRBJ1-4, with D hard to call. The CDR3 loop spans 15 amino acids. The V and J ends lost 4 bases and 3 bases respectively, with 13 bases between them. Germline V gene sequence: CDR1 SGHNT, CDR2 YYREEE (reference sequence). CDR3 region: CASSRESRPNEKLFF. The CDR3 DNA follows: TGTGCCAGCAGCCGGGAGAGTAGGCCTAATGAAAAACTGTTTTTT.

The CDR3 loop is CASSPPGQAYEQYF. DNA of the CDR3: TGTGCCAGCAGTCCACCGGGACAGGCCTACGAGCAGTACTTC. The chain recombines TRBV7-3 with TRBJ2-7, with TRBD1 matching 8 bases. CDR1 and CDR2 from the germline V gene are SGHTA and FQGTGA. V shed 6 bases and J 2 bases; nucleotides not matched to a gene: 6. CDR3 size: 14 residues.

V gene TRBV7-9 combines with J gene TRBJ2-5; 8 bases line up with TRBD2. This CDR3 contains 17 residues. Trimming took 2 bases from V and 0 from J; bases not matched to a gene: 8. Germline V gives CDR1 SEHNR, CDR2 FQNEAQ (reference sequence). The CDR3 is CASSLIGGGAHQETQYF. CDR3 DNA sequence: TGTGCCAGCAGCTTAATCGGGGGGGGAGCCCACCAAGAGACCCAGTACTTC.

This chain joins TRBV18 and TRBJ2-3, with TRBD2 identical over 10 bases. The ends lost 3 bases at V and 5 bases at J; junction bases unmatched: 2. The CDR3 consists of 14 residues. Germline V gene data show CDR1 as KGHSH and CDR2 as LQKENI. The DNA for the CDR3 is TGTGCCAGCTCACCCCTAGCGGGGGTAGATACGCAGTATTTT. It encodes CASSPLAGVDTQYF.

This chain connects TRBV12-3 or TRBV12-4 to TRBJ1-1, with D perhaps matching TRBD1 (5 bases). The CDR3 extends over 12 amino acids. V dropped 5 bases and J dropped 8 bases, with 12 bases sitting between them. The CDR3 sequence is CASSRGGSEAFF. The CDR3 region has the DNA TGTGCCAGCAGTCGCGGGGGATCCGAAGCTTTCTTT.

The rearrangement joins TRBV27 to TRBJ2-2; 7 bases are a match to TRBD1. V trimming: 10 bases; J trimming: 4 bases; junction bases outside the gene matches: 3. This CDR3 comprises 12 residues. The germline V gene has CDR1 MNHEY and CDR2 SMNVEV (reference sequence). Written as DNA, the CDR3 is TGTGCCACCAACAGGGGCACCGGGGAGCTGTTTTTT. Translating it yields CATNRGTGELFF.

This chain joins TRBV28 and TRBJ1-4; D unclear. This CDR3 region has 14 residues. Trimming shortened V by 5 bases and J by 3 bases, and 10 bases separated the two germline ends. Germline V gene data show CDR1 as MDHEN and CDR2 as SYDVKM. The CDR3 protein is CASSTKQSNEKLFF. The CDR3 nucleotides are TGTGCCAGCAGTACAAAACAGTCTAATGAAAAACTGTTTTTT.

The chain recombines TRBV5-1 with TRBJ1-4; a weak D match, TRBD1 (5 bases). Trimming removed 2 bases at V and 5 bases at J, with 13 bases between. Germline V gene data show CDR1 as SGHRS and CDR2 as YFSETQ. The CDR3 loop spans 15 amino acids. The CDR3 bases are TGCGCCAGCAGCTTCTCACAGGAACTGAATGAAAAACTGTTTTTT. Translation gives CASSFSQELNEKLFF.

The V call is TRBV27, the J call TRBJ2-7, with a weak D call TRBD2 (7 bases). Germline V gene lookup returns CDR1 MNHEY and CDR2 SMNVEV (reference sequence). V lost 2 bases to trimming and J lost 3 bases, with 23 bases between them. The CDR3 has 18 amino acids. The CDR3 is CASSLIPPRGGFGYEQYF. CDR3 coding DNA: TGTGCCAGCAGTTTAATCCCCCCGAGGGGGGGTTTCGGCTACGAGCAGTACTTC.

The CDR3 sequence is CASSARLAHTGELFF. DNA for the CDR3: TGTGCCAGCTCAGCTAGACTAGCGCACACCGGGGAGCTGTTTTTT. This chain joins TRBV18 and TRBJ2-2, with 8 bases lining up with TRBD2. This CDR3 region has 15 residues. V lost 5 bases and J lost 3; bases outside the gene matches: 5. CDR1 is KGHSH and CDR2 is LQKENI in the germline V gene. Filled out from reference TRBV18 and TRBJ2-2, the complete variable domain reads NAGVMQNPRHLVRRRGQEARLRCSPMKGHSHVYWYRQLPEEGLKFMVYLQKENIIDESGMPKERFSAEFPKEGPSILRIQQVVRGDSAAYFCASSARLAHTGELFFGEGSRLTVL.

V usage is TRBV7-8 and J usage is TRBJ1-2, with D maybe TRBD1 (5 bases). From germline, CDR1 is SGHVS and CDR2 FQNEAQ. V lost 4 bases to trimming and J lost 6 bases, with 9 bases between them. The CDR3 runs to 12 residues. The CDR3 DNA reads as TGTGCCAGCAGCTCAGGGATAAATGGCTACACCTTC. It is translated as CASSSGINGYTF.

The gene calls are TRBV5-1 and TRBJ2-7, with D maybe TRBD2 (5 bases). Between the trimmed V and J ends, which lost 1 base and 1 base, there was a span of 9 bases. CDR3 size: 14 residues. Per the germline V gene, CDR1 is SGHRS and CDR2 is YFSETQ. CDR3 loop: CASSLIPGSYEQYF. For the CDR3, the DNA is TGCGCCAGCAGCTTGATTCCGGGGTCCTACGAGCAGTACTTC.